Below, 24 T cell receptor beta chains from the same sample are listed, as sequenced in a study of shared clonotypes between healthy human individuals. Sequencing used immunoSEQ multiplex PCR; TCRdb keeps in-frame clones, though not all of them. The sample has just under 350,000 clones, over 70% seen once. The sequencing sample was made of memory CD4+ T cells sorted from blood. Regarding subset: CD45RA-negative fraction. These receptors came from a man aged 25 to 40 in good health.

This clone has just a few counts. The CDR3 DNA is TGTGCCAGCAGAACGACAGAAAATCAGCCCCAGCATTTT. Translated, it gives CASRTTENQPQHF. The V and J genes are TRBV28 and TRBJ1-5; D might be TRBD1 (5 bases). Trimming took 6 bases from V and 4 from J, leaving 10 bases between them. This CDR3 contains 13 residues. Germline V lookup: CDR1 MDHEN, CDR2 SYDVKM.

The rearrangement joins TRBV5-4 to TRBJ1-1; D is undetermined. The germline V and J ends were trimmed by 0 bases and 0 bases, with 15 bases remaining between them. Germline V lookup: CDR1 SGHNT, CDR2 YYREEE (reference sequence). CDR3 length: 17 residues. In DNA form, the CDR3 reads TGTGCCAGCAGCTTGGACGTAACCCGGCGTATGAACACTGAAGCTTTCTTT. Its protein product is CASSLDVTRRMNTEAFF.

This clone was picked up many times. The V and J genes are TRBV19 and TRBJ1-1, with D unresolved. CDR1 and CDR2 (germline): LNHDA, SQIVND (reference sequence). The CDR3 consists of 15 residues. V shed 3 bases and J shed 0 bases, with 11 bases lying between them. The CDR3 sequence: CASSISAVMNTEAFF. The CDR3 DNA reads as TGTGCCAGTAGTATCTCGGCAGTCATGAACACTGAAGCTTTCTTT.

This clone has at least ten counts. The chain joins TRBV19 to TRBJ1-4; TRBD1 matches at 9 bases. Germline CDR1 is LNHDA and CDR2 is SQIVND (reference sequence). The CDR3 consists of 15 residues. J lost 8 bases, V lost 5 bases, and 9 bases had no gene match. The CDR3 sequence is CASSPGDRENEKLFF. The CDR3 DNA is TGTGCCAGTAGTCCTGGGGACAGGGAAAACGAAAAACTGTTTTTT.

This clone occurred once. Given a much more abundant clone one base away, this may be a read error. The CDR3 loop is CASSITGGPDYEQYF. Here the CDR3 DNA reads TGCGCCAGTAGCATAACAGGGGGGCCTGACTACGAGCAGTACTTC. V and J are TRBV10-2 and TRBJ2-7; 8 bases line up with TRBD1. V lost 9 bases, J lost 3 bases, and 13 bases stayed unmatched. The CDR3 consists of 15 residues. Germline CDR1 reads WSHSY; CDR2 reads SAAADI.

The sample holds one count of this clone. The chain employs TRBV9 and TRBJ1-2; TRBD1 might be the D (5 bases). Deletions cut 0 bases from V and 4 bases from J, with 10 bases between. The CDR3 has 14 amino acids. CDR1 is SGDLS, CDR2 YYNGEE, per germline. CDR3 residues: CASSVGGVRYGYTF. The CDR3 nucleotides read TGTGCCAGCAGCGTAGGGGGGGTTCGCTATGGCTACACCTTC.

This clone is a singleton in its sample. The chain uses TRBV25-1 and TRBJ1-4, with 7 bases identical to TRBD1. This CDR3 has 17 residues. With V trimmed by 3 bases and J by 3 bases, 10 bases remained unmatched. The V gene's germline CDR1 is MGHDK and CDR2 SYGVNS. The CDR3 protein is CASSERQTGVANEKLFF. The CDR3, as DNA: TGTGCCAGCAGTGAGCGCCAAACAGGGGTCGCTAATGAAAAACTGTTTTTT.

V gene TRBV9 combines with J gene TRBJ2-2, with D hard to call. Trimming removed 0 bases at V and 6 bases at J, with 15 bases between. CDR3 length: 16 amino acids. Looked up from germline, CDR1 is SGDLS and CDR2 is YYNGEE. The CDR3 sequence: CASSVDRRKEAGELFF. Written as DNA, the CDR3 is TGTGCCAGCAGCGTAGACAGAAGGAAAGAGGCCGGGGAGCTGTTTTTT.

The chain joins TRBV6-4 to TRBJ2-1; 13 nucleotides agree with TRBD2. The CDR3 sequence is 15 residues long. V gave up 6 bases and J gave up 5 bases; unmatched junction bases: 4. Germline lookup yields CDR1 MRHNA and CDR2 SNTAGT. The chain's CDR3 is CASSILAGGNNEQFF. As DNA, the CDR3 is TGTGCCAGCAGCATACTAGCGGGAGGGAACAATGAGCAGTTCTTC.

This chain uses TRBV6-6 with TRBJ2-1; TRBD2 might be the D (5 bases). This CDR3 is built from 14 residues. Deletions cut 0 bases from V and 9 bases from J, with 12 bases between. The germline V gene encodes CDR1 MNHNY and CDR2 SVGAGI (reference sequence). DNA of the CDR3: TGTGCCAGCAGTTACTCGAAGGGCGGAGGTGAGCAGTTCTTC. It translates to CASSYSKGGGEQFF.

Remarks on this clone: A read error may be the cause here, since a much bigger clone is one base away. The sample contains more than one DNA sequence encoding this CDR3. The chain combines TRBV12-5 with TRBJ1-1; D is unclear. Germline assignment: CDR1 LGHNT and CDR2 FRNRAP. CDR3 size: 13 residues. Trimming took off 1 base at V and 0 bases at J, with 3 bases between the two ends. The CDR3 coding sequence is TGTGCTAGTGGTTTGGATATGAACACTGAAGCTTTCTTT. This gives the protein CASGLDMNTEAFF.

The chain has TRBV7-2 and TRBJ1-5; D might be TRBD1 (5 bases). Deletions cut 5 bases from V and 0 bases from J, with 17 bases between. CDR3 size: 17 residues. The germline gives CDR1 SGHTA, CDR2 FQGNSA. The CDR3 nucleotides are TGTGCCAGCAGCCCCCTCGGCGGCGGGGCTAGCAATCAGCCCCAGCATTTT. Translated, it gives CASSPLGGGASNQPQHF.

V gene TRBV6-1 combines with J gene TRBJ1-3; 8 nucleotides match TRBD1. Germline loops: CDR1 MNHNS, CDR2 SASEGT. V lost 6 bases and J lost 4; bases outside the gene matches: 8. This CDR3 contains 15 residues. The CDR3 bases are TGTGCCAGCAGCGAGGACAGGGCTACGGGAAACACCATATATTTT. This codes for CASSEDRATGNTIYF.

This chain connects TRBV29-1 to TRBJ2-1; D remains unclear. The CDR3 spans 11 residues. The germline V and J ends were trimmed by 5 bases and 5 bases, with 7 bases remaining between them. Looked up from germline, CDR1 is SQVTM and CDR2 is ANQGSEA. In nucleotides, the CDR3 is TGCAGCGTTAACCCACACAATGAGCAGTTCTTC. Its protein product is CSVNPHNEQFF.

In DNA, the CDR3 is TGTGCCAGCAGCCTAGGCTCCTACGAGCAGTACTTC. It specifies CASSLGSYEQYF. V gene TRBV25-1 combines with J gene TRBJ2-7, with D unclear. Germline CDR1 and CDR2: MGHDK and SYGVNS. Trimming took 6 bases from V and 0 from J, leaving 6 bases between them. The CDR3 spans 12 residues.

V gene TRBV10-3 combines with J gene TRBJ2-6, with D perhaps matching TRBD1 (5 bases). Trimming pared 7 bases from V and 1 base from J, leaving 8 bases between. The CDR3 covers 14 residues. Germline CDR1 reads ENHRY; CDR2 reads SYGVKD. CDR3 sequence (DNA): TGTGCCATCATGAAGGGGTCTGGGGCCAACGTCCTGACTTTC. Translation gives CAIMKGSGANVLTF.

J is TRBJ2-7 and V is TRBV7-8, with 7 bases identical to TRBD2. Germline values: CDR1 SGHVS, CDR2 FQNEAQ. This CDR3 region has 14 residues. J lost 5 bases, V lost 0 bases, and 4 bases had no gene match. CDR3 DNA: TGTGCCAGCAGCTTAGCCCGGACTAGTAACGAGCAGTACTTC. Its protein product is CASSLARTSNEQYF.

The table lists this clone with a few counts. V and J are TRBV7-6 and TRBJ1-1; 8 bases line up with TRBD1. V dropped 5 bases and J dropped 4; count of bases not matched to a gene: 9. The CDR3 sequence is 15 residues long. From germline, CDR1 is SGHVS and CDR2 FNYEAQ. The CDR3: CASSKMQGASTEAFF. In nucleotides, the CDR3 is TGTGCCAGCAGCAAAATGCAGGGGGCAAGCACTGAAGCTTTCTTT.

This clone was observed a few times. The same CDR3 is also encoded by other DNA sequences in this sample. The rearrangement links TRBV2 to TRBJ2-2; D unresolved. The CDR3 is 13 amino acids. V lost 7 bases, J lost 1 base, and 7 bases lay in between. The V gene's germline CDR1 is SNHLY and CDR2 FYNNEI. DNA of the CDR3: TGTGCCAGCAATAAGGGGAACACCGGGGAGCTGTTTTTT. Its translation is CASNKGNTGELFF.

This chain uses TRBV6-1 with TRBJ2-6, with D unresolved. The CDR3 has 15 amino acids. Trimming shortened V by 5 bases and J by 0 bases, and 8 bases separated the two germline ends. The germline gives CDR1 MNHNS, CDR2 SASEGT. The CDR3 sequence: CASSRVLSGANVLTF. CDR3 nucleotide sequence: TGTGCCAGCAGTAGGGTTCTCTCTGGGGCCAACGTCCTGACTTTC.

Comment on this clone: A junction end diverges from the germline sequence, so it may reflect a read error. This chain links TRBV11-3 with TRBJ2-1, with a possible D match to TRBD1 (6 bases). This CDR3 comprises 15 residues. Germline CDR1 SGHNT, CDR2 YENEEA. The CDR3 DNA is TGTGCCAGCAGCCTAGAGACAGGCTCCTACAATGAGCAGTTCTTC. Translating gives CASSLETGSYNEQFF.

The chain carries TRBV10-3 and TRBJ1-1, with D perhaps TRBD1 (5 bases). The CDR3 consists of 16 residues. CDR1 and CDR2 from the germline V gene are ENHRY and SYGVKD. V was cut by 0 bases and J by 5 bases, with 16 bases left in between. For the CDR3, the DNA is TGTGCCATCAGTGAGTCTTTGGGGCAGGAGAAGACTGAAGCTTTCTTT. It is translated as CAISESLGQEKTEAFF.

This clone was found a few times. V and J are TRBV6-1 and TRBJ2-7; perhaps TRBD2 as D (5 bases). Germline CDR1 MNHNS, CDR2 SASEGT. This CDR3 comprises 15 residues. The V end was cut by 6 bases, the J end by 6 bases, with 21 bases between. The CDR3 DNA sequence: TGTGCCAGCAGCCCCTTAGTAACCCCGACTACCGAGCAGTACTTC. Protein sequence: CASSPLVTPTTEQYF.

The V call is TRBV6-1, the J call TRBJ2-3, with D perhaps matching TRBD2 (5 bases). The length of the CDR3 is 13 residues. V lost 6 bases and J 4 bases, leaving 11 bases between the germline ends. Germline CDR1 MNHNS, CDR2 SASEGT. CDR3 residues: CASRTGNADTQYF. Written as DNA, the CDR3 is TGTGCCAGCAGGACCGGGAATGCAGATACGCAGTATTTT.